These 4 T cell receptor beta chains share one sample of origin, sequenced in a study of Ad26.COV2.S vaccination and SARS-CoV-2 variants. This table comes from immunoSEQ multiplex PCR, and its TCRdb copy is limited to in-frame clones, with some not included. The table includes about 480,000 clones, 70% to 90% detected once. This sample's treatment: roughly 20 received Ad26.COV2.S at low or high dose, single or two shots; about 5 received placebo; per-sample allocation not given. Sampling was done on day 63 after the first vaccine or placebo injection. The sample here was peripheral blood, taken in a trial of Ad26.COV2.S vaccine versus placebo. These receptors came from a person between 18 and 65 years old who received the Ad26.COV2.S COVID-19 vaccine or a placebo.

The CDR3 coding sequence is TGTGCCACCTATTCGGGACAGCGCTCCTACGAGCAGTACTTC. Amino acid sequence: CATYSGQRSYEQYF. The chain recombines TRBV28 with TRBJ2-7; TRBD1 matches 7 bases. CDR1 MDHEN and CDR2 SYDVKM come from the germline V gene. CDR3 length: 14 amino acids. The V gene end was trimmed by 10 bases and the J gene end by 0 bases; junction bases not matched to a gene: 9.

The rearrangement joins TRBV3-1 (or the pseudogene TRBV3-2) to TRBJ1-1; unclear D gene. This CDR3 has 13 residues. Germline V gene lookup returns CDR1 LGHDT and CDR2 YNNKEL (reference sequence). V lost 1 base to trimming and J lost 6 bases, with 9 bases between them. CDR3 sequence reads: CASSQATSSEAFF. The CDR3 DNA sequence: TGTGCCAGCAGCCAAGCGACCAGTTCTGAAGCTTTCTTT.

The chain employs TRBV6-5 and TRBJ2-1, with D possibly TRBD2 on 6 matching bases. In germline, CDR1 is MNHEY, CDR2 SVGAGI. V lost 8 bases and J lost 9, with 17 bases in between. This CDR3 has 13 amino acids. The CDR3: CASRETLAGEQFF. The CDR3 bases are TGTGCCAGCCGGGAGACCCTGGCCGGTGAGCAGTTCTTC.

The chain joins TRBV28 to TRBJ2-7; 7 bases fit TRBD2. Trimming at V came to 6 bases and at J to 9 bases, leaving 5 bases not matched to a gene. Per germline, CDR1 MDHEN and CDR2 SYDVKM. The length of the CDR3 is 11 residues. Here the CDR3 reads CASRDPGGQYF. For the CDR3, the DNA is TGTGCCAGCAGGGACCCGGGGGGGCAGTACTTC.